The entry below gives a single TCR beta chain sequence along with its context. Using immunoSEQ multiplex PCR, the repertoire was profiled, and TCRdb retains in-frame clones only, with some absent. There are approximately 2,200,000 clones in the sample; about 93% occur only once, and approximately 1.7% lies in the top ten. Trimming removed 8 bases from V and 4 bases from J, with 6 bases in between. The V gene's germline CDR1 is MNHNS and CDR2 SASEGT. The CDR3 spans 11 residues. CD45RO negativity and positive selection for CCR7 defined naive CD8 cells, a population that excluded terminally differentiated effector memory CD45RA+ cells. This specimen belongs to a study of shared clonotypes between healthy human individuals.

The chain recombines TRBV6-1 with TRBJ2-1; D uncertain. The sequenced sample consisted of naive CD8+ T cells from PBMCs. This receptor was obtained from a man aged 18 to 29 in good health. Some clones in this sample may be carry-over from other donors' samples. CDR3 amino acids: CASQGYNEQFF. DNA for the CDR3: TGTGCCAGCCAAGGTTACAATGAGCAGTTCTTC.